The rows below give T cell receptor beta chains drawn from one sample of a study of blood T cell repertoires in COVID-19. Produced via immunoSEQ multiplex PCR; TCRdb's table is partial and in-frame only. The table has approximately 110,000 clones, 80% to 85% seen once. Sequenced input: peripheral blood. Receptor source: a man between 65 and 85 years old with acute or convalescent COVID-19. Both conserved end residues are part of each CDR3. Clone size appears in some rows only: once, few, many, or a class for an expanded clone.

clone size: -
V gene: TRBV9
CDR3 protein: CASSPSPTAGTTF

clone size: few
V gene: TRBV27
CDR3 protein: CASSLEGGADGYTF

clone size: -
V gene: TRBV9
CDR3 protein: CASSVAGGQVGTDTQYF

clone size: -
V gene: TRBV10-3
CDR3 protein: CAISEPTGAGNTGELFF

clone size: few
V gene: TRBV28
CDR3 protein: CASRYSGGTNTEAFF

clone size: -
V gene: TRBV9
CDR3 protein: CASSVQGLGNTEAFF

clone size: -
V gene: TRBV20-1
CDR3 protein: CSARGQRNEQFF

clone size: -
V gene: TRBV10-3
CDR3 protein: CAISGGQLYGYTF

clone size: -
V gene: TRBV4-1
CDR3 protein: CASSQDGTNSNQPQHF

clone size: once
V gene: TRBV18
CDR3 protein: CASSPGSSGNTIYF

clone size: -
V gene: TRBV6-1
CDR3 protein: CASSDPGLAVYEQYF

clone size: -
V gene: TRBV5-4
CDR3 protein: CASSFGLRETNYGYTF

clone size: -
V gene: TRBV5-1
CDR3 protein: CASSLGRTGGTEAFF

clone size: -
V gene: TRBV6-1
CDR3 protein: CASSERTLGGYYGYTF

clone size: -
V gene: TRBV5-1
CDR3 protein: CASSLASDRTYEQYF

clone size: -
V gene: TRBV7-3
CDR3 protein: CASSSTGTGNTEAFF

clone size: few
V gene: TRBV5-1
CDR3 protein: CASSGTGNTNEKLFF

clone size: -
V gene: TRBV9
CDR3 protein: CASSPSGRGDTGELFF

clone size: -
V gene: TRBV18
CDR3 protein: CASSMTSSDTQYF

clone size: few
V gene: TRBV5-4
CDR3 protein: CASSLDRSEKLFF

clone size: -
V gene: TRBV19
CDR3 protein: CASSRGGSYEQYF

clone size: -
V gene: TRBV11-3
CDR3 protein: CASSLGGGPTEAFF

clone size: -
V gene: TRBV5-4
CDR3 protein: CASSLGQLSYEQYF

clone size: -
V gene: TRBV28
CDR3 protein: CASSLISDSSPLHF

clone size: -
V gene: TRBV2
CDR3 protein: CASSEVRGLRNSPLHF

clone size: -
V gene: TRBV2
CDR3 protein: CASSEAGNRALGEQYF

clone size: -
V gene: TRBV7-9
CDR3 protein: CASSARQGALTSGANVLTF

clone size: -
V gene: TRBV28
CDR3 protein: CASTAGKETQYF

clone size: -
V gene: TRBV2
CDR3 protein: CASRVGGRGIFF

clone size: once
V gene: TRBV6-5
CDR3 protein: CASSYSTGVREKLFF

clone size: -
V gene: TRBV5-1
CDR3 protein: CASSRGGLAGNTGELFF

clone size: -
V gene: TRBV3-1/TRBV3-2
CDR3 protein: CASLGRGPGANVLTF

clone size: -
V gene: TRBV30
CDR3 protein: CAWQIAGTDTQYF

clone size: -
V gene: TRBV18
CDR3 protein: CASSPYGSGGYNEQFF

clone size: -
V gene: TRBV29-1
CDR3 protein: CSVADEGLNTEAFF

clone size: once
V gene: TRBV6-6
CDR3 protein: CASTRQSEAFF

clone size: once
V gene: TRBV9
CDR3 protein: CASMRGTGSYEQYF

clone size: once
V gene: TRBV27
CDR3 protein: CASSLAGNQPQHF

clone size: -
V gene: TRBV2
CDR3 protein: CASSFDRDAEAFF

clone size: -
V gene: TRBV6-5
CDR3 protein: CASNRGLANTQYF

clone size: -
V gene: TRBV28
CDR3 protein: CASSAAALGEEHEQFF

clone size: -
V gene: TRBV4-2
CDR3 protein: CASSRNTESGNTIYF

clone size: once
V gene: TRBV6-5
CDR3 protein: CASTETGVRGYTF

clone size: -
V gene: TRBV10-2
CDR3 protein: CAASKQSRSTGRDEQFF

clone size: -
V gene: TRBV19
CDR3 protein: CASGGSSNQPQHF

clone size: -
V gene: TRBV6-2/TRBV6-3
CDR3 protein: CASSYEVEGEQFF

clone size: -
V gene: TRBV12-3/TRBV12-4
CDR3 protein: CASTPGGTEAFF

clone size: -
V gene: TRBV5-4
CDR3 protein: CASSLQWAVQETQYF

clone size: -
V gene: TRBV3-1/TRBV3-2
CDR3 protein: CASSPTGQEAGELFF

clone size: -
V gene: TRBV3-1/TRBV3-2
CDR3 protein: CASSQLGAPLHF

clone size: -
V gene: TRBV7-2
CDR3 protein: CASSPTFSEETQYF

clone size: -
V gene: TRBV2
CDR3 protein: CASILNRPGTEAFF

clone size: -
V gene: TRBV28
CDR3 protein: CASRPSKSPGQPF

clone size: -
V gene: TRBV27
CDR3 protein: CASRLTGNQPQHF